Following are 25 T cell receptor beta chains from one sample sequenced in a study of blood T cell repertoires in COVID-19. TCRdb's table, derived via immunoSEQ multiplex PCR, lists solely in-frame clones and lacks some. The sample has roughly 400,000 clones, approximately 88% seen once. The material sequenced was PBMCs or T cells enriched from blood (not recorded which). Receptors were obtained from a woman between 40 and 55 years old with acute COVID-19.

This chain joins TRBV2 and TRBJ2-7; possible D gene TRBD2, 5 bases. With 7 bases removed from V and 2 bases from J, the gap between germline ends came to 15 bases. The CDR3 covers 14 residues. Germline assignment: CDR1 SNHLY and CDR2 FYNNEI. CDR3 in amino acids: CASTTDGNAYEQYF. The CDR3, as DNA: TGTGCCAGCACGACGGACGGGAATGCCTACGAGCAGTACTTC.

The rearrangement links TRBV7-9 to TRBJ2-5; weak D call: TRBD1 (6 bases). V was cut by 9 bases and J by 3 bases, with 8 bases left in between. The CDR3 is 11 amino acids. CDR1 is SEHNR and CDR2 is FQNEAQ in the germline V gene (reference sequence). CDR3 DNA sequence: TGTGCCAGTAGGGGGAAAGAGACCCAGTACTTC. The encoded protein is CASRGKETQYF.

The chain employs TRBV30 and TRBJ1-5; D is perhaps TRBD1 (5 bases). CDR3 length: 16 residues. Trimming removed 3 bases at V and 6 bases at J, with 21 bases between. Per the germline V gene, CDR1 is GTSNPN and CDR2 is SVGIG (reference sequence). The CDR3 DNA is TGTGCCTGGAGCGGGGGTGAAGGAAGCAATAGTCAGCCCCAGCATTTT. Protein: CAWSGGEGSNSQPQHF.

There are a few counts of this clone. The CDR3 nucleotides read TGTGCCAGCAGCTTATGGGACAGCTATAGCAATCAGCCCCAGCATTTT. As protein: CASSLWDSYSNQPQHF. The J gene is TRBJ1-5, the V gene TRBV5-5; 7 bases align to TRBD1. After removal of 2 bases from V and 0 bases from J, the junction contained 5 bases not matched to a gene. Germline V CDR1 and CDR2: SGHKS, YYEKEE (reference sequence). The CDR3 runs to 16 residues.

The genes are TRBV5-4 and TRBJ2-7, with 10 bases identical to TRBD1. Germline V gene lookup returns CDR1 SGHNT and CDR2 YYREEE (reference sequence). With V trimmed by 4 bases and J by 3 bases, 7 bases remained unmatched. The CDR3 has 15 amino acids. CDR3 region: CASSLPGTGVYEQYF. CDR3 DNA sequence: TGTGCCAGCAGCCTCCCCGGGACAGGGGTCTACGAGCAGTACTTC. Together with reference TRBV5-4 and TRBJ2-7, the CDR3 gives the full variable domain: ETGVTQSPTHLIKTRGQQVTLRCSSQSGHNTVSWYQQALGQGPQFIFQYYREEENGRGNFPPRFSGLQFPNYSSELNVNALELDDSALYLCASSLPGTGVYEQYFGPGTRLTVT.

This clone was observed once. The J gene is TRBJ1-3, the V gene TRBV11-2, with 10 positions matching TRBD1. The CDR3 totals 15 residues. J gave up 5 bases and V 2 bases, and 3 bases lay outside the gene matches. Germline V gene sequence: CDR1 SGHAT, CDR2 FQNNGV. In DNA, the CDR3 is TGTGCCAGCAGCTTACGGACAGGGGGGAGAAACACCATATATTTT. As protein: CASSLRTGGRNTIYF.

The chain uses TRBV12-3 or TRBV12-4 and TRBJ1-4, with TRBD1 identical over 7 bases. The ends lost 5 bases at V and 7 bases at J; junction bases unmatched: 4. The CDR3 totals 13 residues. The CDR3 protein is CASSPRGLEKLFF. Here the CDR3 DNA reads TGTGCCAGCAGTCCAAGGGGGCTTGAAAAACTGTTTTTT.

The V gene is TRBV10-3, the J gene TRBJ1-1; D is unclear. The ends were cut back, 4 bases at V and 0 bases at J, with 3 bases in the middle. Germline V lookup: CDR1 ENHRY, CDR2 SYGVKD. The CDR3 sequence is 12 residues long. The CDR3 nucleotides are TGTGCCATCAGTGGTATGAACACTGAAGCTTTCTTT. Translating gives CAISGMNTEAFF.

The V and J genes are TRBV5-4 and TRBJ1-6, with D possibly being TRBD1 (6 bases). V was pared by 4 bases and J by 5 bases, with 10 bases between. The CDR3 loop spans 14 amino acids. Germline lookup yields CDR1 SGHNT and CDR2 YYREEE (reference sequence). The CDR3 here is CASSRQVDNSPLHF. CDR3 DNA: TGTGCCAGCAGCCGACAGGTGGATAATTCACCCCTCCACTTT. Full variable domain (rest looked up from reference TRBV5-4 and TRBJ1-6): ETGVTQSPTHLIKTRGQQVTLRCSSQSGHNTVSWYQQALGQGPQFIFQYYREEENGRGNFPPRFSGLQFPNYSSELNVNALELDDSALYLCASSRQVDNSPLHFGNGTRLTVT.

CDR3 coding DNA: TGTGCCAGCAGTTTTCTGCGAGCGGGGACCTCCTACAATGAGCAGTTCTTC. It yields the protein CASSFLRAGTSYNEQFF. The chain uses TRBV27 and TRBJ2-1; 7 bases are a match to TRBD2. Looked up from germline, CDR1 is MNHEY and CDR2 is SMNVEV (reference sequence). The V and J ends lost 3 bases and 0 bases, in that order; junction bases with no gene match: 8. CDR3 length: 17 amino acids.

This clone was recorded once. This chain connects TRBV6-5 to TRBJ1-1, with D tentatively TRBD1 (6 bases). V lost 0 bases and J 0 bases, leaving 11 bases between the germline ends. Germline assignment: CDR1 MNHEY and CDR2 SVGAGI. The CDR3 loop spans 16 amino acids. The CDR3 sequence: CASSYSRAGVNTEAFF. CDR3 DNA: TGTGCCAGCAGTTACTCGAGGGCAGGGGTGAACACTGAAGCTTTCTTT.

In DNA, the CDR3 is TGTGCCAGCAGACGGGCGGGCGACTACACAGATACGCAGTATTTT. Residues: CASRRAGDYTDTQYF. The chain uses TRBV6-5 and TRBJ2-3, with D possibly TRBD2 on 5 matching bases. From germline, CDR1 is MNHEY and CDR2 SVGAGI. There are 15 residues in the CDR3. The V end was cut by 6 bases, the J end by 2 bases, with 15 bases between.

CDR3 in DNA: TGTGCCAGCAGTGAACAGGGAGGGCCCACTGAAGCTTTCTTT. It translates to CASSEQGGPTEAFF. The chain employs TRBV25-1 and TRBJ1-1; possible D gene TRBD1, 5 bases. This CDR3 region has 14 residues. Between the trimmed V and J ends, which lost 2 bases and 4 bases, there was a span of 11 bases. Germline CDR1 and CDR2: MGHDK and SYGVNS.

The chain joins TRBV6-5 to TRBJ1-2; 7 bases agree with TRBD1. The CDR3 contains 15 residues. The V segment lost 6 bases and the J segment 3 bases; nucleotides outside the gene matches: 10. CDR1 is MNHEY, CDR2 SVGAGI, per germline. CDR3 bases: TGTGCCAGCAGACAAAACAGGGGAGGTCACTATGGCTACACCTTC. Translation: CASRQNRGGHYGYTF.

The V and J genes are TRBV4-1 and TRBJ2-1; the match to TRBD1 covers 8 bases. The V segment lost 3 bases and the J segment 5 bases; nucleotides outside the gene matches: 3. CDR3 length equals 14 residues. The germline V gene encodes CDR1 MGHRA and CDR2 YSYEKL. Here the CDR3 reads CASSHRGRDNEQFF. The CDR3 DNA reads TGCGCCAGCAGCCACAGGGGGCGAGACAATGAGCAGTTCTTC.

The chain recombines TRBV19 with TRBJ1-2; tentative D call: TRBD1 (6 bases). In germline, CDR1 is LNHDA, CDR2 SQIVND (reference sequence). Between the trimmed V and J ends, which lost 2 bases and 8 bases, there was a span of 12 bases. The CDR3 is 13 residues long. As DNA, the CDR3 is TGTGCCAGTAGTATAAGGGGGGGACAAGGCTACACCTTC. It is translated as CASSIRGGQGYTF.

The V call is TRBV6-5, the J call TRBJ1-6; possibly TRBD1 for D (5 bases). Per germline, CDR1 MNHEY and CDR2 SVGAGI. This CDR3 is 15 amino acids long. Between the trimmed V and J ends, which lost 6 bases and 5 bases, there was a span of 14 bases. CDR3 region: CASRGAAKNNSPLHF. The CDR3 nucleotides read TGTGCCAGCAGAGGGGCAGCTAAGAATAATTCACCCCTCCACTTT.

The chain carries TRBV18 and TRBJ1-6; 7 bases align to TRBD1. Looked up from germline, CDR1 is KGHSH and CDR2 is LQKENI. CDR3 length equals 14 residues. The V and J ends lost 4 bases and 9 bases, in that order; junction bases with no gene match: 6. The CDR3 coding sequence is TGTGCCAGCTCACGACTGACAGGGAGTTCACCCCTCCACTTT. Encoded protein: CASSRLTGSSPLHF.

This clone was seen once. The chain is built from TRBV7-9 and TRBJ2-5; D call uncertain. The V end lost 5 bases, the J end lost 4 bases, and 14 bases lay between the germline ends. The germline V gene has CDR1 SEHNR and CDR2 FQNEAQ (reference sequence). This CDR3 spans 14 amino acids. DNA for the CDR3: TGTGCCAGCAGCCCCGATTCAGGCCGAGAGACCCAGTACTTC. Its protein is CASSPDSGRETQYF.

V is TRBV4-2 and J is TRBJ2-2; D is undetermined. The CDR3 runs 16 residues. Trimming took off 0 bases at V and 6 bases at J, with 14 bases between the two ends. Germline CDR1 LGHNA, CDR2 YNFKEQ. The CDR3, as DNA: TGTGCCAGCAGCCAAGATGGTCCGGGTGGAGCCGGGGAGCTGTTTTTT. As protein: CASSQDGPGGAGELFF.

V gene TRBV11-2 combines with J gene TRBJ1-5, with a tentative D call TRBD1 (6 bases). The CDR3 runs 13 residues. V lost 2 bases and J 10 bases, leaving 12 bases between the germline ends. Germline V lookup: CDR1 SGHAT, CDR2 FQNNGV. The CDR3 here is CASSLSRGQPQHF. CDR3 nucleotide sequence: TGTGCCAGCAGCTTAAGCAGGGGACAACCCCAGCATTTT.

The V call is TRBV7-2, the J call TRBJ2-1; 8 positions agree with TRBD2. The CDR3 spans 13 residues. Germline assignment: CDR1 SGHTA and CDR2 FQGNSA. The ends lost 5 bases at V and 3 bases at J; junction bases unmatched: 0. Here the CDR3 reads CASSRGGYNEQFF. CDR3 nucleotide sequence: TGTGCCAGCAGCCGGGGGGGCTACAATGAGCAGTTCTTC.

The chain couples TRBV11-2 to TRBJ2-7; 9 bases are a match to TRBD1. CDR1 is SGHAT and CDR2 is FQNNGV in the germline V gene. J was trimmed by 3 bases and V by 2 bases; bases with no gene match: 2. There are 14 residues in the CDR3. The DNA of the CDR3 is TGTGCCAGCAGCTTATCGACAGGGGGCTACGAGCAGTACTTC. Translation gives CASSLSTGGYEQYF.

This clone appeared a few times. This rearrangement joins TRBV11-2 to TRBJ2-5, with 7 positions matching TRBD1. The length of the CDR3 is 13 residues. V lost 3 bases, J lost 3 bases, and 1 base stayed unmatched. Germline V gives CDR1 SGHAT, CDR2 FQNNGV. In nucleotides, the CDR3 is TGTGCCAGCAGCTTCACAGGGGAAGAGACCCAGTACTTC. This sequence encodes CASSFTGEETQYF.

The chain combines TRBV5-3 with TRBJ1-3, with D maybe TRBD1 (5 bases). TRBV5-3 is recorded as an ORF, its role being uncertain. The V end was cut by 0 bases, the J end by 0 bases, with 7 bases between. This CDR3 spans 15 amino acids. Here the CDR3 DNA reads TGTGCCAGAAGCTTGGGACAGTACTCTGGAAACACCATATATTTT. It yields the protein CARSLGQYSGNTIYF.